This T cell receptor beta chain was recovered during a study of cytomegalovirus exposure and HLA in healthy donors. Whole-study results and caveats: The authors later linked a missense DCLRE1C variant to TCR beta V- and J-gene trimming. There were reportedly fewer N-insertions in an Asian-associated ancestry cluster than the approximately 670-donor mean, in a later analysis. Per published accounts, TCR beta sequences correctly predicted the HLA-A and HLA-B alleles of most subjects.

Use of 60 Vbeta and 13 Jbeta primers characterized the PCR. Sequencing was performed with immunoSEQ multiplex PCR; in TCRdb, only in-frame clones are kept and a portion is missing. The sample yields 90,000 to 120,000 clones, around 74% seen once. Healthy bone marrow donors made up the donor group. A word on this clone: Its antigen is currently unknown.

Sequenced input: PBMCs. The clonotype was recovered from a male donor in good health and CMV-seropositive.

The chain's CDR3 is CATSRGNSLAGGQETQYF. The CDR3 region has the DNA TGTGCCACCAGCAGGGGGAATAGTTTAGCGGGGGGGCAAGAGACCCAGTACTTC. The chain is built from TRBV15 and TRBJ2-5; 11 bases fit TRBD2. CDR3 length: 18 amino acids. Looked up from germline, CDR1 is LNHNV and CDR2 is YYDKDF (reference sequence). With 3 bases clipped from V and 2 bases from J, the junction kept 11 bases outside the gene matches.